This T cell receptor beta chain came from a study of shared clonotypes between healthy human individuals. Regarding the study as a whole: Clonotype sharing among donors was expected to depend on sequencing depth.

Division of CD4+ cells produced a CD45RA+ naive subset and a CD45RA-negative memory subset. In regard to this clone: Its specificity is unknown.

The deep-level immunoSEQ assay was used. The method was immunoSEQ multiplex PCR; TCRdb's version includes in-frame clones alone and lacks a portion of them. The sample carries 1,500,000 or so clones, roughly 95% recorded once. The CDR3 has 13 amino acids. Looked up from germline, CDR1 is GTSNPN and CDR2 is SVGIG (reference sequence). Trimming took off 0 bases at V and 6 bases at J, with 8 bases between the two ends. The J gene is TRBJ2-2, the V gene TRBV30; D ambiguous. The source material was naive CD4+ T cells sorted from blood. Documented subset: CD45RA+ positively selected. This receptor was identified in a man aged 25 to 40 in good health. CDR3 DNA sequence: TGTGCCTGGAGTGTATACACACCCGGGGAGCTGTTTTTT. Its protein product is CAWSVYTPGELFF.